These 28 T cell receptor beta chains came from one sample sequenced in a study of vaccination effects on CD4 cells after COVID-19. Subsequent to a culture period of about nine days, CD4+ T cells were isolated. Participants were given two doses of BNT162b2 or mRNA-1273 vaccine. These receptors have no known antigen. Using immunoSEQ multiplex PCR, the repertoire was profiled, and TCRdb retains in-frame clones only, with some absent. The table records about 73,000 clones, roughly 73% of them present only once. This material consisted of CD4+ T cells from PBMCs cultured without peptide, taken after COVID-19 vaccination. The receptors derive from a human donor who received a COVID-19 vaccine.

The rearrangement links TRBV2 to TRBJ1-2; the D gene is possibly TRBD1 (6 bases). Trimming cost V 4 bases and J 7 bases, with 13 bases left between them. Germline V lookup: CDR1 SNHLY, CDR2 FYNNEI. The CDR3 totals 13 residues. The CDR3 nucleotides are TGTGCCAGCAGTGTAATCGGGGGCTCTGGCTACACCTTC. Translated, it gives CASSVIGGSGYTF.

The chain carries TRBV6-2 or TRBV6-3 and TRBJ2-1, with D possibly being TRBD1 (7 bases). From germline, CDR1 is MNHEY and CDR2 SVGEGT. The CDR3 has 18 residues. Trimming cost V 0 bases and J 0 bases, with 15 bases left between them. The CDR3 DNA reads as TGTGCCAGCAGTTACTCGAGGGGGCGGGGCAGCTCCTACAATGAGCAGTTCTTC. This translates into CASSYSRGRGSSYNEQFF.

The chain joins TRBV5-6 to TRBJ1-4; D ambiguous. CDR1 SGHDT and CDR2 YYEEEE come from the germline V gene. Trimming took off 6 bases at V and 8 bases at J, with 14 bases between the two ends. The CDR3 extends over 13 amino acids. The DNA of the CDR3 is TGTGCCAGCAAACCGGGGAGCAAGGAAAAACTGTTTTTT. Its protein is CASKPGSKEKLFF.

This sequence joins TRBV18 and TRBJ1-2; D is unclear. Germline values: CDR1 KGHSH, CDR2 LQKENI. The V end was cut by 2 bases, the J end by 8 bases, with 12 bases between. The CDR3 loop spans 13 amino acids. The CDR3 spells CASSPSQIFGYTF. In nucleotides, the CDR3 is TGTGCCAGCTCACCAAGCCAGATATTCGGCTACACCTTC.

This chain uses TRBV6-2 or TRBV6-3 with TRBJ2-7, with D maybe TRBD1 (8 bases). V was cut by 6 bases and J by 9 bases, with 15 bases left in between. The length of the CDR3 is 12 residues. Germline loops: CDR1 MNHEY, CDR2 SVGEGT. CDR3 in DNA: TGTGCCAGCAGCACACAGGGGGGGCGGCAGTACGTC. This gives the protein CASSTQGGRQYV.

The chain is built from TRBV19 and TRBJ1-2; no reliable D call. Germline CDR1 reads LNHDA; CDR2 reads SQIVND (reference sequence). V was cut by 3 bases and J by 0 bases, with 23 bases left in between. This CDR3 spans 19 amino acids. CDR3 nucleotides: TGTGCCAGTAGTATCAGGCGCGGGGAGTGGGATCCGACTAACTATGGCTACACCTTC. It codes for CASSIRRGEWDPTNYGYTF.

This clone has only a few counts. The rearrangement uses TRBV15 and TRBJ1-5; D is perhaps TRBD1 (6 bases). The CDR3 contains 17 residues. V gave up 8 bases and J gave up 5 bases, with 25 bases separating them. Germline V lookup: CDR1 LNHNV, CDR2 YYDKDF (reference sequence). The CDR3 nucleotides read TGTGCCACCGCCAAAGGGGCGGGGACACTCGCCGATCAGCCCCAGCATTTT. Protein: CATAKGAGTLADQPQHF.

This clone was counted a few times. This chain's CDR3 is CASSEVASGGAILSEETQYF. CDR3 DNA: TGTGCCAGCAGTGAAGTCGCTAGCGGGGGGGCGATCCTGTCCGAAGAGACCCAGTACTTC. The chain is built from TRBV6-1 and TRBJ2-5; 12 bases line up with TRBD2. The trim removed 1 base at V and 3 bases at J, leaving 15 bases unmatched. CDR1 and CDR2 (germline): MNHNS, SASEGT. The CDR3 is 20 residues long.

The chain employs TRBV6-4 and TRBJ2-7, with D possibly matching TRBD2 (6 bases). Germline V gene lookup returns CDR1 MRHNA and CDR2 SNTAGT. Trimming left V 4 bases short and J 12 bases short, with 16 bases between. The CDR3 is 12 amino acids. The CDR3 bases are TGTGCCAGCAGTGCTGGGACTTCGGCCTTGTACGTC. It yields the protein CASSAGTSALYV.

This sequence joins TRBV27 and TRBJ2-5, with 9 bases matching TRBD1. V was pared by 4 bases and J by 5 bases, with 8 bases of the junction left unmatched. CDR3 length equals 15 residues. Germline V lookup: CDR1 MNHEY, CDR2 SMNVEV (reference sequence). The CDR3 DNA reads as TGTGCCAGCAGTTCGTCGGGACAGGGCGTCGAGACCCAGTACTTC. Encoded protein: CASSSSGQGVETQYF.

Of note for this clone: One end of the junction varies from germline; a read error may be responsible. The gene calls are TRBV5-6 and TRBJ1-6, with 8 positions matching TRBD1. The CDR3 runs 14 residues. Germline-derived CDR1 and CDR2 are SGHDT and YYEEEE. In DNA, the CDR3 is TGTGCCAGCAGTTTGGACAGGGCGAGTTCACCCCTCCACTTT. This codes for CASSLDRASSPLHF. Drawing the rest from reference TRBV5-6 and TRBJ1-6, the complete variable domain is DAGVTQSPTHLIKTRGQQVTLRCSPKSGHDTVSWYQQALGQGPQFIFQYYEEEERQRGNFPDRFSGHQFPNYSSELNVNALLLGDSALYLCASSLDRASSPLHFGNGTRLTVT.

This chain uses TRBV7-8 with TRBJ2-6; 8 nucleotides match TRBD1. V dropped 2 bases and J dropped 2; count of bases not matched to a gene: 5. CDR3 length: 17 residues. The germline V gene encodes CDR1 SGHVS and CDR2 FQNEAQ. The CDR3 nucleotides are TGTGCCAGCAGCTTATATGGCAGGGGGCCTGGGGCCAACGTCCTGACTTTC. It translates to CASSLYGRGPGANVLTF.

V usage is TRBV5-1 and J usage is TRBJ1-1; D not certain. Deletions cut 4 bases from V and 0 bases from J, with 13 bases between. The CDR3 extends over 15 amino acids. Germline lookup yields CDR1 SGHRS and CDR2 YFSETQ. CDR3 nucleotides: TGCGCCAGCAGCATCGGACTGGTAATGAACACTGAAGCTTTCTTT. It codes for CASSIGLVMNTEAFF.

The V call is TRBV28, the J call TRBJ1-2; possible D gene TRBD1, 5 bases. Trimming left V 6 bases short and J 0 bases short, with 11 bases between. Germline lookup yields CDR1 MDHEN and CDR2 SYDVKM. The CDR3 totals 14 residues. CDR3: CASSPGIPNYGYTF. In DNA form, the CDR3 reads TGTGCCAGCAGCCCAGGGATTCCTAACTATGGCTACACCTTC.

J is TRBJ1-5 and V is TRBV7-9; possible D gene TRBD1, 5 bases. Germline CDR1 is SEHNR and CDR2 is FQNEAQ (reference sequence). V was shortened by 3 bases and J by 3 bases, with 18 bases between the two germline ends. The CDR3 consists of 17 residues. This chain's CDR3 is CASSFSGAGTDNQPQHF. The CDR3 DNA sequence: TGTGCCAGCAGCTTTTCGGGTGCGGGGACGGACAATCAGCCCCAGCATTTT.

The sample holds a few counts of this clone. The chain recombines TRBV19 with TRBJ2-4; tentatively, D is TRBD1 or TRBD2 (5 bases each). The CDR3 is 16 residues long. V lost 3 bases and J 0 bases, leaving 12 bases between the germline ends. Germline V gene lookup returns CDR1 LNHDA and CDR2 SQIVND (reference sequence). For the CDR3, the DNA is TGTGCCAGTAGTATTCTCGGGGCACTAGCCAAAAACATTCAGTACTTC. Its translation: CASSILGALAKNIQYF.

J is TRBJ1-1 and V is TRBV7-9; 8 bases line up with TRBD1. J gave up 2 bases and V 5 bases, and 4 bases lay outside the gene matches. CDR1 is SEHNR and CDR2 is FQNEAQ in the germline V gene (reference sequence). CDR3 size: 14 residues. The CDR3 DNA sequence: TGTGCCAGCAGCGACAGGGGAAGAAACACTGAAGCTTTCTTT. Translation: CASSDRGRNTEAFF.

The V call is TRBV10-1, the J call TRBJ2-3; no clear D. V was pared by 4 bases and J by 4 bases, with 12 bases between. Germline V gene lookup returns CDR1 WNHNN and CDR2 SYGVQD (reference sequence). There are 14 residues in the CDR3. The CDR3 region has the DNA TGCGCCAGCAGTGTGGGGAATTCGGCAGATACGCAGTATTTT. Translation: CASSVGNSADTQYF.

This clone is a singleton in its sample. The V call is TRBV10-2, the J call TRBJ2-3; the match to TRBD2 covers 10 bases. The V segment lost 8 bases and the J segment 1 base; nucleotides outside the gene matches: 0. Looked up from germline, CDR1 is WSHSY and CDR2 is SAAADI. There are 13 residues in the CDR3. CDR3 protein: CASGLAGTDTQYF. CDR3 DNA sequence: TGCGCCAGCGGACTAGCGGGCACAGATACGCAGTATTTT.

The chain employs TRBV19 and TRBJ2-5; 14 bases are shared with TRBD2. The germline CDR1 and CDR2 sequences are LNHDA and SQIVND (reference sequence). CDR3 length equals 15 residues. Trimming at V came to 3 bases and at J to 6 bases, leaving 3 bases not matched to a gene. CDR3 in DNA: TGTGCCAGTAGTATCGGGACTAGCGGGGGCCAGACCCAGTACTTC. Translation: CASSIGTSGGQTQYF. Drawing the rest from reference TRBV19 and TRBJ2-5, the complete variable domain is DGGITQSPKYLFRKEGQNVTLSCEQNLNHDAMYWYRQDPGQGLRLIYYSQIVNDFQKGDIAEGYSVSREKKESFPLTVTSAQKNPTAFYLCASSIGTSGGQTQYFGPGTRLLVL.

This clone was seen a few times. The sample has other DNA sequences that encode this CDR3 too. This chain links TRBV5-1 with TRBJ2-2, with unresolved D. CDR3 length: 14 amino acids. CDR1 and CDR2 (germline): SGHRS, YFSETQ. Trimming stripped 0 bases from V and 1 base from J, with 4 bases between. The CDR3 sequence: CASSLGQNTGELFF. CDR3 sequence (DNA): TGCGCCAGCAGCTTGGGACAGAACACCGGGGAGCTGTTTTTT.

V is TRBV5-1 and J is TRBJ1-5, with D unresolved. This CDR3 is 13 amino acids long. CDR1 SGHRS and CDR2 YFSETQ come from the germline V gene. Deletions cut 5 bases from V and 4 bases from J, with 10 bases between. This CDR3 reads CASRGQPNQPQHF. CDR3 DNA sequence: TGCGCCAGCAGAGGGCAGCCGAATCAGCCCCAGCATTTT.

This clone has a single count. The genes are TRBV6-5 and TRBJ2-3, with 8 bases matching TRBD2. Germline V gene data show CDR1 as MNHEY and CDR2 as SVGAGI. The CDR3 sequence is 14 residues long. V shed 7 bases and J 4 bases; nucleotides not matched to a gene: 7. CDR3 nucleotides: TGTGCCAGCACCAACCCGGGAGGGGCAGATACGCAGTATTTT. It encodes CASTNPGGADTQYF.

CDR3 DNA sequence: TGCGCCAGCAGCACCGGACAGGGATGGAATGAGCAGTTCTTC. Translated: CASSTGQGWNEQFF. The chain uses TRBV5-1 and TRBJ2-1, with 8 bases that match TRBD1. J lost 7 bases, V lost 4 bases, and 7 bases had no gene match. Germline-derived CDR1 and CDR2 are SGHRS and YFSETQ. The CDR3 totals 14 residues.

CDR3 loop: CASNAGGYGSTIYF. The DNA of the CDR3 is TGTGCCAGCAACGCGGGGGGTTACGGTAGCACCATATATTTT. The chain carries TRBV7-8 and TRBJ1-3, with D possibly matching TRBD1 (5 bases). The V gene's germline CDR1 is SGHVS and CDR2 FQNEAQ. The CDR3 extends over 14 amino acids. V lost 7 bases and J 9 bases, leaving 19 bases between the germline ends.

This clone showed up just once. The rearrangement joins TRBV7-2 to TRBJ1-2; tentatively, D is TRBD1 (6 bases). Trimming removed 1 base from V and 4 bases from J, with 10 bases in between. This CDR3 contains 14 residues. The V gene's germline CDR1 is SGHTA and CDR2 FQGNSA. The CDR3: CASSLGGAGYGYTF. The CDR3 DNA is TGTGCCAGCAGCTTAGGGGGGGCGGGCTATGGCTACACCTTC.

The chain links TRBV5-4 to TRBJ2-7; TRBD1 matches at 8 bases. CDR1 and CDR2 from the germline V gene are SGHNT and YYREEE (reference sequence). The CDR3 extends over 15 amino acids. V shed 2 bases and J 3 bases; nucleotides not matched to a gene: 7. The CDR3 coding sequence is TGTGCCAGCAGCTTTAACAGGGGGAACGGCTACGAGCAGTACGTC. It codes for CASSFNRGNGYEQYV.

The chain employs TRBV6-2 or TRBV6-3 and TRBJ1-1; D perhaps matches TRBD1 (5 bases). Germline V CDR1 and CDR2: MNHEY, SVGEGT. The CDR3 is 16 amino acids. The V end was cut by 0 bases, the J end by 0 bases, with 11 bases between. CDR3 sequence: CASSYSSGQVNTEAFF. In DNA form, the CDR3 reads TGTGCCAGCAGTTACTCGTCAGGGCAGGTGAACACTGAAGCTTTCTTT.